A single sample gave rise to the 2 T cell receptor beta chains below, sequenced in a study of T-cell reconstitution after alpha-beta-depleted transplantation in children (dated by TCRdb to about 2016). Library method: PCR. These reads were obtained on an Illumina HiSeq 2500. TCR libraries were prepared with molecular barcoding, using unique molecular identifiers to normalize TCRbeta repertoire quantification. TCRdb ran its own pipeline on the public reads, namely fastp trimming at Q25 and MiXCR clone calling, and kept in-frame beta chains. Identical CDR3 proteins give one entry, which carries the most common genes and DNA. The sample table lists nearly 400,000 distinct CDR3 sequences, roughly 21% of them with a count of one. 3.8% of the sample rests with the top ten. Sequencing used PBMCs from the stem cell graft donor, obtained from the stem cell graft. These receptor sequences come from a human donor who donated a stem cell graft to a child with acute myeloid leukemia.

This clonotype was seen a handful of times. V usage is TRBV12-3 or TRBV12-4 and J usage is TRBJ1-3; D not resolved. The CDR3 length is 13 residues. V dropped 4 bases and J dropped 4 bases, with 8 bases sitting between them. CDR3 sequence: CASSYLQGNTIYF. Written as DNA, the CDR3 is TGTGCCAGCAGTTACCTACAGGGAAACACCATATATTTT.

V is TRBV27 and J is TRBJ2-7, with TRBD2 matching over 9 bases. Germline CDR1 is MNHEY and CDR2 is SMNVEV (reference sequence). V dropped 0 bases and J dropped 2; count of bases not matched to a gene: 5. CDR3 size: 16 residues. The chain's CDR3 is CASSLSASGVTYEQYF. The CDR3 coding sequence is TGTGCCAGCAGTTTATCGGCTAGCGGGGTGACCTACGAGCAGTACTTC.